This record covers a single TCR beta chain. This receptor's antigen is unknown. Per-nucleotide qualities are absent, and no much larger clonotype sits a single base away. Library creation used the immunoSEQ multiplex PCR assay. TCRdb obtained this table from immuneACCESS and retained in-frame rearrangements with V and J assigned. These tables miss some clones; where compared with another copy, unresolved V genes account for less than half of the shortfall, and the remainder is unexplained. The sample table shows about 7,500 clones, and 71% are seen once. The ten top clones hold approximately 5.1% of the sample. The sample originates from a study of chemoradiotherapy in HPV16-positive cancers (dated by TCRdb to 2022 to 2024). For the wider study: Using functional T-cell assays on cells from a couple of HPV16-positive patients, the researchers defined candidate HPV-specific T-cell clones and common TCR motifs. The candidate HPV-specific TCRs and motifs were subsequently tracked in TCR repertoires obtained from roughly 78 patients with HPV-related cancers. The study asked whether T-cell immunity against the HPV oncoproteins E6 and E7 changes during chemoradiotherapy and whether it affects survival. Points the paper makes about the study in general: The survival association was reported for HPV16-positive patients, and the functional definition of HPV-specific T cells was derived from only a couple of HPV16-positive patients. Expansion of candidate HPV-specific clones and E7-related TCR motifs was observed in the tumor microenvironment during treatment, whereas no such expansion was observed for non-HPV-specific T cells. Improved recurrence-free survival in HPV16-positive patients was associated with expansion of HPV-responsive T cells during chemoradiotherapy.

Repertoires were sampled repeatedly over the course of chemoradiotherapy so that clonal expansion in the tumor microenvironment could be followed. V drops 3 bases and J drops 5 bases, leaving 14 bases in between. From the cysteine up to the phenylalanine, the CDR3 has a length of 15 residues. CDR3 DNA is the only sequence kept; it has 45 bases, read in frame from the first base. The germline V gene (reference sequence) specifies MNHEY as CDR1 and SMNVEV as CDR2. The source of this sequence is a human donor with HPV-associated anogenital cancer. This sequence uses TRBV27 and TRBJ1-5, with an unclear D gene assignment. The sample here was tumor tissue, taken from a patient who underwent chemoradiotherapy. The nucleotides read TGTGCCAGCAGTTTTTACTTTGAAGGGCATCAGCCCCAGCATTTT. It translates as CASSFYFEGHQPQHF.